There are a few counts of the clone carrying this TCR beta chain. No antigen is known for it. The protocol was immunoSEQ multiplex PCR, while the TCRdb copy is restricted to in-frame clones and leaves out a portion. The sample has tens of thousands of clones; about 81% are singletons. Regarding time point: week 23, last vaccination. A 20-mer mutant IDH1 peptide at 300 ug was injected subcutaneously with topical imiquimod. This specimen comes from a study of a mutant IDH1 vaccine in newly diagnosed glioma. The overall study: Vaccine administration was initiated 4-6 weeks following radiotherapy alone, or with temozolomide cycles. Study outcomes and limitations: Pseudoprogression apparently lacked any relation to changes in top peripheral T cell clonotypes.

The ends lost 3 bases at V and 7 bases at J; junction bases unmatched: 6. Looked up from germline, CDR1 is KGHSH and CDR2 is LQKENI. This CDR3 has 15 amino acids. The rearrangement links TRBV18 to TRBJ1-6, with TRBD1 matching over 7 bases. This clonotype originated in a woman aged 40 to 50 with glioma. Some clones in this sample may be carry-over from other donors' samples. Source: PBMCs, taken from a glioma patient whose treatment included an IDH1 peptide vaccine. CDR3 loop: CASSPPQGWNSPLHF. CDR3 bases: TGTGCCAGCTCACCGCCACAGGGGTGGAATTCACCCCTCCACTTT.